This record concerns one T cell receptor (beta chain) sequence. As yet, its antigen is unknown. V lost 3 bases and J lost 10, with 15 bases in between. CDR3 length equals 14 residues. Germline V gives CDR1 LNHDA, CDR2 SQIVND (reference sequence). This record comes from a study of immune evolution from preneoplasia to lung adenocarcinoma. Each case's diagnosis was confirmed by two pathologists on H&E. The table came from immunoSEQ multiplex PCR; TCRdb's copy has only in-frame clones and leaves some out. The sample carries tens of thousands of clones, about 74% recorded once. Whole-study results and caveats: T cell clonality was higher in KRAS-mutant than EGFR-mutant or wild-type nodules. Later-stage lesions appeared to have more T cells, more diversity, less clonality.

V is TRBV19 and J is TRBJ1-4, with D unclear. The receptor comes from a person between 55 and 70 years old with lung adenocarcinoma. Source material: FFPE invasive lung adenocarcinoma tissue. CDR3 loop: CASSIRTGFRKLFF. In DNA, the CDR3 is TGTGCCAGTAGTATCCGGACGGGATTCAGAAAACTGTTTTTT. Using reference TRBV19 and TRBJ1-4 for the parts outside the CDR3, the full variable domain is DGGITQSPKYLFRKEGQNVTLSCEQNLNHDAMYWYRQDPGQGLRLIYYSQIVNDFQKGDIAEGYSVSREKKESFPLTVTSAQKNPTAFYLCASSIRTGFRKLFFGSGTQLSVL.